The text below deals with one T cell receptor beta chain. The antigen it binds to is not known. In total, approximately 700 healthy bone marrow donors made up the cohort. At the time of sampling, every cohort member was nominally healthy, though immune exposures that went unrecorded were likely present. The donor was CMV seronegative and was included in the group of about 350 seronegative cohort members. A peripheral blood sample was collected from each donor, and TCR beta sequencing was performed on peripheral blood mononuclear cells. The Qiagen DNeasy Blood Extraction Kit was used to extract genomic DNA from the blood cell samples. This entry is derived from a study of cytomegalovirus exposure and HLA in healthy donors (dated by TCRdb to 2017 to 2019). Context from the whole study: An earlier analysis of fewer than 750 of the donors reported 250 to 350 Gb of sequence data and 90 million to 120 million unique TCR beta sequences obtained from approximately 180 million T cells. An early release covering approximately 600 HLA-typed donors comprised 250 to 350 gigabases of sequencing data and around 86 million unique TCR sequences. Of the 300 to 450 genotyped donors, around 81% fell in the genetic ancestry cluster associated with self-reported Caucasian donors. The study aimed to test whether signatures of past pathogen exposure could be identified by cataloging public T cell receptors. The study profiled the T cell repertoires of around 700 subjects by immunosequencing and related them to cytomegalovirus serostatus. In addition to the first cohort of several hundred subjects, a separate validation cohort of around 110 different subjects was used. To predict cytomegalovirus infection status, the study brought together high-throughput TCR immunosequencing, statistical association of individual TCRs with disease status, and machine learning. A later analysis re-examined previously published TCR beta repertoires from more than 550 donors and added high-resolution HLA genotyping to investigate patterns of TCR occurrence. Rather than drawing on any new phenotypic data, the later analysis identified candidate immune exposures from TCR beta sequences and the way those sequences occurred across donors. An earlier analysis of roughly 600 of the donors used high-throughput TCR beta sequencing to judge whether each TCR beta V gene segment behaved as functional or pseudogenic. Alongside the repertoire data, information on donor age, sex, ethnicity and CMV serostatus was compiled. A later genetic analysis used genome-wide SNP genotypes for about three fifths of the 666 donors, treating that subset as a discovery cohort. All discovery cohort repertoires had been generated on a single sequencing platform. Both class I and class II loci were covered by HLA typing, at four-digit resolution. The number of donors typed differed by locus, with about 629-630 for A, B, C, DRB1 and DQB1, 522 for DQA1, 600 to 610 for DPA1, and around 450 for DPB1. Four or five DR-DQ haplotypes were handled as single units for association and clustering, since linkage in the cohort was strong. Among about 390 genotyped donors of the cohort, an average of roughly 240,000 unique TCR beta nucleotide sequences were sequenced per donor, around 20% of them non-productive.

The method was the immunoSEQ multiplex PCR assay. For the multiplex PCR, a mixture combining 60 forward primers for TCR Vbeta segments and 13 reverse primers for TCR Jbeta segments was used. A multiplex PCR assay on genomic DNA amplified the CDR3 region of rearranged TCR beta genes. On the Illumina HiSeq System, the amplified TCR beta libraries were sequenced as 87-base-pair reads. As for the authors' bioinformatics: Across the roughly 700 repertoires, a later analysis counted approximately 75 million unique TCR beta chains, 9 million to 14 million of which were shared by at least two donors. To remove PCR and sequencing errors, raw reads were error-corrected and collapsed into unique sequences using a nearest-neighbor algorithm that merged closely related sequences. To assign V, D and J gene segments, CDR3 sequences were aligned to IMGT reference sequences. For a sequence to be retained, at least a six-nucleotide match to both a V gene segment and a J gene segment was required. A rearrangement was called productive if the CDR3 had no stop codons and remained in frame with V and J, and every other rearrangement was called non-productive. CDR3 was defined according to IMGT convention as the region running from the second conserved V-encoded cysteine to the conserved J-encoded phenylalanine. The earlier analysis of 587 of the donors excluded sequences that lacked an unambiguous match to a single V gene segment. An earlier analysis of several hundred of the donors called V segments functional above 56.7% productive rearrangements and segregating when the between-donor standard deviation exceeded 5%. A statistical classification framework was built to diagnose cytomegalovirus status from the catalog of TCR beta chain sequences. V and J gene assignment, in a later analysis, came from comparing TCR nucleotide sequences with IMGT/GENE-DB human TR gene sequences. Using the TCRdist pipeline, a later analysis assigned CDR3 sequences along with most-parsimonious VDJ recombination scenarios. A later analysis defined each TCR beta chain by its CDR3 amino acid sequence plus V-gene family, and excluded reads lacking a unique V-gene family. To address suspected cross-contamination and a sequencing artifact, a later analysis removed around 590 highly shared, low-generation-probability nucleotide sequences. For each public chain, a later analysis derived a clonal expansion index from normalized ranks of inferred template counts within each repertoire. A later analysis computed generation probabilities with a VDJ recombination model fitted to out-of-frame rearrangements, and checked the results against IGoR. Hypergeometric tests were used in a later analysis to score TCR-TCR, TCR-HLA and TCR-CMV co-occurrence, with a repertoire-size bias correction applied to the TCR pairs. False discovery rates were estimated in a later analysis by permuting HLA or CMV assignments 20 times. In a later analysis, co-occurring TCRs were grouped with DBSCAN, and TCRdist sequence similarity was added when clustering was performed within HLA-allele-positive subsets. Repertoires with fewer than 30,000 or more than 120,000 public chains were left out of co-occurrence clustering, as were four to six repertoires with anomalous nucleotide sharing. TCRdb mirrors the immuneACCESS table, restricted to in-frame sequences. Some clones are absent from its copies; in checked studies, under half trace to an unresolved V gene, and the reason for the others is unknown. V, J and clone size derive from that table, while D and trimming were established from the DNA sequence. This sample's table contains 35,000 to 45,000 clones. Jointly, the top ten make up over 3.5% of the sample.

The CDR3 runs 15 residues from the cysteine to the phenylalanine. The sequence is cut down to CDR3 DNA, 45 bases in frame from base 1. Based on the germline V gene, the CDR1 and CDR2 sequences are SGHTA and FQGNSA. V trim: 5 bases; J trim: 11 bases; unmatched bases: 8. The investigation overall reported the following: Immune exposure information for the cohort was limited to CMV serostatus. Because HLA typing was missing for some donors at each locus, association tests included only the typed subset. The earlier analysis of about 600 of the donors excluded roughly 16 rarely observed V segments, including chromosome 9 orphons, because counts were too low. According to a later genetic analysis, donors in an Asian-associated ancestry cluster had fewer N-insertions in productive TCRs than the approximately 690-donor mean. The presence/absence analyses assumed that sequencing depth was roughly uniform across donors, and that assumption may not be true. A later analysis found that TCR association rates varied across HLA loci, with DRB1 alleles showing the most associated TCRs and HLA-C alleles the fewest. The classifier was reported to diagnose cytomegalovirus status with high specificity and sensitivity in both the original and validation cohorts. Broadly in line with IMGT annotations, most TCR beta V segments showed up in productive rearrangements about 87% or about 30% of the time in an earlier analysis of roughly 590 of the donors. A cluster of highly shared sequence variants was judged likely to represent a technical artifact of the sequencing pipeline. In a later analysis, most CMV-associated TCR beta chains were found to appear HLA-restricted, with HLA associations seemingly driven largely by CMV exposure. Some IMGT-functional V segments, including TRBV6-2 and TRBV6-3, could not be distinguished by the 87-base-pair reads and were therefore excluded. V-gene and J-gene trimming of TCR beta chains was associated with a missense DCLRE1C variant in a later genetic analysis, and the association was replicated in an independent cohort. Linkage disequilibrium might explain the correlated functional status among segregating V segments, but an unknown experimental factor could not be excluded. Strong co-occurrence of HLA alleles, especially DR and DQ, made assigning TCR associations to individual alleles difficult. The study listed 164 TCR beta chains as associated with cytomegalovirus. A further reported finding was that TCR beta sequences accurately predicted the HLA-A and HLA-B alleles for most subjects in the first cohort. Only TCR beta chains were sequenced in this cohort, and the absence of alpha or paired-chain data limited detectable features. Most TCR sequences were observed very rarely across donors, whereas some public TCRs were present in many individuals. In a later analysis, several top co-occurrence clusters were reported to appear linked to parvovirus B19, influenza, CMV and Epstein-Barr virus. It was suggested by the authors that the approach could potentially be generalized to other disease states and immunological phenotypes. In vitro tests confirmed that a few of the cytomegalovirus-associated TCR beta chains recognize cytomegalovirus antigens. Compared with equally common non-associated chains, HLA-associated TCR beta chains in a later analysis were more clonally expanded and had lower generation probabilities. In a later analysis, around 17,000 TCR beta sequences were associated with specific HLA alleles at a false discovery rate of 0.05.

This sequence uses TRBV7-2 and TRBJ2-1, with 14 junctional bases fitting TRBD2. The clonotype originates from a male donor in good health and CMV-seronegative. The sequenced sample consisted of PBMCs. Read as DNA, the sequence is TGTGCCAGCAGCCTAGGGACTAGCGGGGGCCGTCAGCAGTTCTTC. Its translation reads: CASSLGTSGGRQQFF.